This T cell receptor beta chain was sequenced for a study of blood T cell repertoires in COVID-19. The overall study: T cells, B-cell-depleted T cells, or PBMCs supplied cDNA or gDNA.

Here immunoSEQ multiplex PCR was the method, and the copy in TCRdb shows in-frame clones only, minus some. The sample carries fewer than 400,000 clones, 85% to 90% recorded once. Trimming cost V 3 bases and J 7 bases, with 9 bases left between them. The CDR3 has 12 amino acids. This sequence joins TRBV12-3 or TRBV12-4 and TRBJ1-2; D is unresolved. The sequence came from a man between 25 and 39 years old who had recovered from COVID-19. Sequencing used PBMCs or T cells enriched from blood (not recorded which). The CDR3 here is CASSFSHSGYTF. Here the CDR3 DNA reads TGTGCCAGCAGTTTCTCGCACAGTGGCTACACCTTC.